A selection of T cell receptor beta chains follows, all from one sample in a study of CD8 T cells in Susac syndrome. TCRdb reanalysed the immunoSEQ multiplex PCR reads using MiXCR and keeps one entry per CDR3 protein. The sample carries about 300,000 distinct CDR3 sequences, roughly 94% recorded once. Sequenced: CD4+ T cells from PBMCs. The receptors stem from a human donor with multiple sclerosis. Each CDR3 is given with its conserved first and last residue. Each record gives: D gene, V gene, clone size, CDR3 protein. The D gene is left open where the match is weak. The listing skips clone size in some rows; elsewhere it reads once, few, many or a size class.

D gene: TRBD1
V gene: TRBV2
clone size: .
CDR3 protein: CASGTGATDTQYF

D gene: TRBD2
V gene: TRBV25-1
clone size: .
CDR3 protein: CASSEAGLADNEQFF

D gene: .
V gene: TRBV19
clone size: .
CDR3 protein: CASREPGWFSSEGAFF

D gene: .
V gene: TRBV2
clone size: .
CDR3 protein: CASSTTPANTEAFF

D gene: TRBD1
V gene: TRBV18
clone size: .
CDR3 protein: CASSPRGREQPQHF

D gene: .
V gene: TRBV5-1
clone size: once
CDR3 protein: CASRRDVGSSNQPQHF

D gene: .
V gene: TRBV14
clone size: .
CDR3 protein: CASSASIGGQETQYF

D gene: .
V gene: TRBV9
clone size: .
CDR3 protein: CASARSTVDYGYTF

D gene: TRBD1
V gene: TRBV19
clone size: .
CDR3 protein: CASSIGQGREKLFF

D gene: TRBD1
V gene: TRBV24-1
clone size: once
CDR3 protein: CATSDLDRVYNEQFF